What follows are 31 T cell receptor beta chains derived from one specimen sequenced in a study of technical replicates of blood from several donors. Profiling relied on immunoSEQ multiplex PCR, and the TCRdb table lists in-frame clones only, not all of them. This table holds 68,000 or so clones, more than 85% found once. Sequencing used PBMCs. The receptors were gathered from a human donor in good health. Some clones in this sample may be carry-over from other donors' samples.

The CDR3 reads CASSIRGGADTEAFF. The DNA of the CDR3 is TGTGCCAGTAGTATAAGGGGCGGGGCGGACACTGAAGCTTTCTTT. The chain employs TRBV19 and TRBJ1-1; D possibly corresponds to TRBD1 (5 bases). The V end was cut by 2 bases, the J end by 3 bases, with 13 bases between. Germline CDR1 reads LNHDA; CDR2 reads SQIVND (reference sequence). This CDR3 has 15 amino acids. The full variable domain, in which reference TRBV19 and TRBJ1-1 provide the parts outside the CDR3, is DGGITQSPKYLFRKEGQNVTLSCEQNLNHDAMYWYRQDPGQGLRLIYYSQIVNDFQKGDIAEGYSVSREKKESFPLTVTSAQKNPTAFYLCASSIRGGADTEAFFGQGTRLTVV.

The gene calls are TRBV19 and TRBJ2-3, with TRBD2 identical over 8 bases. The CDR3 runs 17 residues. Germline V lookup: CDR1 LNHDA, CDR2 SQIVND (reference sequence). V lost 7 bases and J lost 5; bases outside the gene matches: 17. CDR3 coding DNA: TGTGCCAGTACGGCTGGGGGCGGGAGGCCAAGTGGAGATACGCAGTATTTT. Protein product: CASTAGGGRPSGDTQYF.

V usage is TRBV29-1 and J usage is TRBJ2-7; D perhaps matches TRBD1 (5 bases). The germline V gene encodes CDR1 SQVTM and CDR2 ANQGSEA. Trimming took off 1 base at V and 3 bases at J, with 7 bases between the two ends. The CDR3 is 12 residues long. The CDR3 is CSVEGQGYEQYF. In DNA, the CDR3 is TGCAGCGTTGAAGGTCAGGGCTACGAGCAGTACTTC.

The chain couples TRBV19 to TRBJ1-1, with D perhaps TRBD1 (6 bases). CDR3 length: 14 amino acids. CDR1 and CDR2 from the germline V gene are LNHDA and SQIVND (reference sequence). V was trimmed by 6 bases and J by 0 bases, leaving 11 bases between them. In DNA form, the CDR3 reads TGTGCCAGTAGATCGGACAGCCTGAACACTGAAGCTTTCTTT. It codes for CASRSDSLNTEAFF.

V and J are TRBV7-2 and TRBJ2-3; 9 nucleotides line up with TRBD1. There are 15 residues in the CDR3. The V gene's germline CDR1 is SGHTA and CDR2 FQGNSA. The V and J ends lost 2 bases and 3 bases, in that order; junction bases with no gene match: 3. The CDR3 spells CASSLRQGVTDTQYF. The CDR3 nucleotides are TGTGCCAGCAGCTTAAGACAGGGGGTGACAGATACGCAGTATTTT.

This clone has more than one count but fewer than ten. The chain uses TRBV30 and TRBJ1-3, with TRBD1 matching 8 bases. The ends lost 3 bases at V and 1 base at J; junction bases unmatched: 2. The CDR3 loop spans 14 amino acids. From germline, CDR1 is GTSNPN and CDR2 SVGIG (reference sequence). CDR3 DNA sequence: TGTGCCTGGAGGGGGACAGGATCTGGAAACACCATATATTTT. It specifies CAWRGTGSGNTIYF.

V and J are TRBV12-2 and TRBJ2-7; the table assigns TRBD1, which was not confirmed against the DNA. TRBV12-2 is a recognized pseudogene. This CDR3 is built from 15 residues. CDR3 in DNA: TGTGCAAGTCGCTTAGCGAACCCAGTCTCCTACGAGCAGTACTTC. Its protein is CASRLANPVSYEQYF.

The chain uses TRBV5-6 and TRBJ2-5, with a weak D call TRBD2 (5 bases). The germline V gene has CDR1 SGHDT and CDR2 YYEEEE. Trimming pared 4 bases from V and 5 bases from J, leaving 21 bases between. The CDR3 contains 16 residues. The CDR3 sequence: CASSLAIAPRVETQYF. The CDR3 nucleotides read TGTGCCAGCAGCCTAGCTATAGCTCCACGAGTGGAGACCCAGTACTTC.

Of note for this clone: The junction departs from germline at one end; a sequencing error may be responsible. The chain recombines TRBV5-1 with TRBJ2-6; the D gene is possibly TRBD2 (6 bases). The CDR3 has 17 residues. Germline CDR1 reads SGHRS; CDR2 reads YFSETQ. The CDR3 bases are TGCGCCAACAGCTTGGTCACGCGGGACTCTGGGGCCAACGTCCTGACTTTC. This translates into CANSLVTRDSGANVLTF.

The chain employs TRBV7-3 and TRBJ2-2, with D possibly TRBD2 on 5 matching bases. The CDR3 is 16 amino acids. Germline V gene lookup returns CDR1 SGHTA and CDR2 FQGTGA. V lost 2 bases and J lost 0, with 10 bases in between. The chain's CDR3 is CASSLLGVANTGELFF. The CDR3 nucleotides read TGTGCCAGCAGCTTACTCGGGGTCGCGAACACCGGGGAGCTGTTTTTT.

The chain carries TRBV19 and TRBJ1-3; 8 bases agree with TRBD1. The ends lost 8 bases at V and 0 bases at J; junction bases unmatched: 9. The CDR3 is made up of 16 amino acids. Germline-derived CDR1 and CDR2 are LNHDA and SQIVND (reference sequence). For the CDR3, the DNA is TGTGCCAGTGCCGGGACAGGTGCCCTCTCTGGAAACACCATATATTTT. Amino acid sequence: CASAGTGALSGNTIYF.

The chain carries TRBV14 and TRBJ1-4; D unresolved. The CDR3 spans 12 residues. Germline CDR1 SGHDN, CDR2 FVKESK. V lost 5 bases to trimming and J lost 4 bases, with 5 bases between them. The CDR3, as DNA: TGTGCCAGCAGCTCATTTAATGAAAAACTGTTTTTT. Amino acids: CASSSFNEKLFF.

A single count supports this clone. The genes are TRBV7-9 and TRBJ1-2; the D is unclear. Germline values: CDR1 SEHNR, CDR2 FQNEAQ (reference sequence). This CDR3 is built from 14 residues. With 11 bases removed from V and 0 bases from J, the gap between germline ends came to 16 bases. For the CDR3, the DNA is TGTGCCGCGGGAGGCGGAAAAGCTAACTATGGCTACACCTTC. Amino acid sequence: CAAGGGKANYGYTF.

The genes are TRBV2 and TRBJ2-5; 13 bases line up with TRBD2. The CDR3 contains 17 residues. Germline CDR1 SNHLY, CDR2 FYNNEI. The V segment lost 1 base and the J segment 5 bases; nucleotides outside the gene matches: 7. The CDR3: CASSEGLAGGLWETQYF. For the CDR3, the DNA is TGTGCCAGCAGTGAAGGACTAGCGGGGGGCCTGTGGGAGACCCAGTACTTC.

The V call is TRBV6-1, the J call TRBJ1-1, with D possibly being TRBD1 (5 bases). CDR1 MNHNS and CDR2 SASEGT come from the germline V gene. The CDR3 runs to 14 residues. V lost 8 bases and J 8 bases, leaving 21 bases between the germline ends. CDR3 DNA: TGTGCCAGCCTTCCCCAGGGTCGGGGGGACGAAGCTTTCTTT. This codes for CASLPQGRGDEAFF.

V and J are TRBV30 and TRBJ1-2, with D unresolved. CDR1 is GTSNPN, CDR2 SVGIG, per germline (reference sequence). Trimming cost V 1 base and J 8 bases, with 8 bases left between them. The CDR3 spans 11 residues. The CDR3, as DNA: TGTGCCTGGAGTGGTTCTCGGGGCTACACCTTC. As protein: CAWSGSRGYTF.

This clone showed up just once. J is TRBJ1-3 and V is TRBV14; TRBD1 aligns across 9 bases. CDR3 length: 20 residues. V was clipped by 4 bases and J by 0 bases; unmatched bases: 16. Per germline, CDR1 SGHDN and CDR2 FVKESK. The CDR3 DNA reads TGTGCCAGCAGCCTTATCTTCGCCGGGACAGGGCTCGACTCTGGAAACACCATATATTTT. Translated: CASSLIFAGTGLDSGNTIYF.

The chain uses TRBV15 and TRBJ2-7; TRBD1 matches at 9 bases. This CDR3 region has 16 residues. V gave up 1 base and J gave up 2 bases; unmatched junction bases: 6. Germline lookup yields CDR1 LNHNV and CDR2 YYDKDF (reference sequence). CDR3 nucleotide sequence: TGTGCCACCAGCAGAGTCCCGGGACAGGGTACCTACGAGCAGTACTTC. This sequence encodes CATSRVPGQGTYEQYF.

The rearrangement uses TRBV15 and TRBJ2-5, with TRBD2 matching 9 bases. This CDR3 contains 16 residues. Losses at the gene ends were 1 base for V and 5 bases for J; bases not matched to a gene: 8. CDR1 and CDR2 from the germline V gene are LNHNV and YYDKDF (reference sequence). For the CDR3, the DNA is TGTGCCACCAGCAGAGGGTCTAGCGGGGTCGGGGAGACCCAGTACTTC. Protein product: CATSRGSSGVGETQYF.

The chain links TRBV4-3 to TRBJ1-2; 7 bases map to TRBD1. From germline, CDR1 is LGHNA and CDR2 YSLEER. V lost 1 base, J lost 4 bases, and 6 bases stayed unmatched. The CDR3 length is 15 residues. CDR3 in DNA: TGCGCCAGCAGCCAAGGAACAGGGGTGGGCTATGGCTACACCTTC. It is translated as CASSQGTGVGYGYTF.

CDR3 coding DNA: TGTGCCAGCAGTAGGACAGGGAACAATCAGCCCCAGCATTTT. This translates into CASSRTGNNQPQHF. The chain employs TRBV6-5 and TRBJ1-5, with TRBD1 matching over 8 bases. Looked up from germline, CDR1 is MNHEY and CDR2 is SVGAGI. V dropped 5 bases and J dropped 3; count of bases not matched to a gene: 3. There are 14 residues in the CDR3.

This chain joins TRBV21-1 and TRBJ2-5; the table's D call, TRBD1, has no DNA check behind it. TRBV21-1 is marked as a pseudogene. The CDR3 has 15 amino acids. The CDR3 reads CASSKGSTGGETQYF. The CDR3 coding sequence is TGTGCCAGCAGCAAAGGATCGACAGGGGGCGAGACCCAGTACTTC.

The chain has TRBV7-8 and TRBJ2-7, with TRBD1 matching 8 bases. J gave up 0 bases and V 2 bases, and 9 bases lay outside the gene matches. CDR1 SGHVS and CDR2 FQNEAQ come from the germline V gene. The CDR3 is 17 residues long. The CDR3 coding sequence is TGTGCCAGCAGCTTAACAGCAGGGACAGGCTTCTCCTACGAGCAGTACTTC. Protein sequence: CASSLTAGTGFSYEQYF.

This chain uses TRBV4-2 with TRBJ2-7; the match to TRBD2 covers 7 bases. Unmatched junction bases numbered 8, after V lost 0 bases and J lost 3 bases. The germline V gene has CDR1 LGHNA and CDR2 YNFKEQ. The CDR3 contains 16 residues. CDR3 sequence: CASSQDLTSSNYEQYF. The CDR3 DNA is TGTGCCAGCAGCCAAGATCTGACTAGCTCGAACTACGAGCAGTACTTC.

The V call is TRBV2, the J call TRBJ2-7; 7 nucleotides line up with TRBD2. V trimming: 6 bases; J trimming: 0 bases; junction bases outside the gene matches: 2. Germline CDR1 reads SNHLY; CDR2 reads FYNNEI. There are 13 residues in the CDR3. For the CDR3, the DNA is TGTGCCAGCAGCCGGGACTACTCCTACGAGCAGTACTTC. This codes for CASSRDYSYEQYF.

The gene calls are TRBV14 and TRBJ1-1; D perhaps matches TRBD1 (5 bases). The germline CDR1 and CDR2 sequences are SGHDN and FVKESK. The V end was cut by 4 bases, the J end by 8 bases, with 11 bases between. The CDR3 loop spans 12 amino acids. The CDR3 loop is CASSRDSREAFF. The CDR3 nucleotides read TGTGCCAGCAGCCGCGACAGCCGGGAAGCTTTCTTT.

This chain connects TRBV6-1 to TRBJ1-5; D remains ambiguous. V was shortened by 3 bases and J by 2 bases, with 17 bases between the two germline ends. The CDR3 is 17 residues long. Germline CDR1 is MNHNS and CDR2 is SASEGT. CDR3 loop: CASSDRVRARGNQPQHF. The DNA of the CDR3 is TGTGCCAGCAGTGACCGCGTAAGGGCGCGGGGCAATCAGCCCCAGCATTTT.

J is TRBJ2-3 and V is TRBV2; 8 positions match TRBD1. Germline V CDR1 and CDR2: SNHLY, FYNNEI. The junction had 9 bases not matched to a gene; V was cut back by 5 bases and J by 5 bases. CDR3 length: 15 residues. The CDR3 sequence is CASSTQGQAGDTQYF. CDR3 nucleotide sequence: TGTGCCAGCAGTACCCAGGGACAGGCGGGAGATACGCAGTATTTT.

This clone has only a few counts. The rearrangement uses TRBV9 and TRBJ1-1; 10 bases fit TRBD1. The CDR3 sequence is 15 residues long. The V segment lost 2 bases and the J segment 4 bases; nucleotides outside the gene matches: 5. The germline CDR1 and CDR2 sequences are SGDLS and YYNGEE. CDR3 protein: CASSVARTGGTEAFF. CDR3 nucleotides: TGTGCCAGCAGCGTCGCCAGGACAGGGGGCACTGAAGCTTTCTTT.

The rearrangement joins TRBV6-1 to TRBJ2-7; D possibly corresponds to TRBD1 (6 bases). The CDR3 is 16 residues long. The germline gives CDR1 MNHNS, CDR2 SASEGT. V gave up 2 bases and J gave up 1 base, with 15 bases separating them. The CDR3 nucleotides read TGTGCCAGCAGTGAAATTTGGCAGGGGCCATCCTACGAGCAGTACTTC. Translated, it gives CASSEIWQGPSYEQYF.

This clone was seen only once. The J gene is TRBJ2-1, the V gene TRBV7-2, with a weak D call TRBD2 (6 bases). The germline V gene encodes CDR1 SGHTA and CDR2 FQGNSA. The length of the CDR3 is 16 residues. V lost 0 bases and J 6 bases, leaving 15 bases between the germline ends. CDR3 loop: CASSLAHSSGLNEQFF. The CDR3 region has the DNA TGTGCCAGCAGCTTAGCCCATTCCAGCGGGCTCAATGAGCAGTTCTTC.